The entry that follows covers one T cell receptor (beta chain) sequence. TCRdb's copy holds only in-frame clones and misses some; the assay was immunoSEQ multiplex PCR. The data show more than 110,000 clones, roughly 80% seen once. The CDR3 sequence is 14 residues long. Germline CDR1 is LNHDA and CDR2 is SQIVND (reference sequence). Trimming stripped 5 bases from V and 5 bases from J, with 15 bases between. This entry comes from a study of blood T cell repertoires in COVID-19. This chain connects TRBV19 to TRBJ1-2; perhaps TRBD1 as D (6 bases). The sequenced sample was peripheral blood. The clonotype was recovered from a woman of 80 years or more in a cohort sampled during active or convalescent COVID-19. CDR3 coding DNA: TGTGCCAGTAGTGAAATACAGGGAATTTATGGCTACACCTTC. Its translation is CASSEIQGIYGYTF.